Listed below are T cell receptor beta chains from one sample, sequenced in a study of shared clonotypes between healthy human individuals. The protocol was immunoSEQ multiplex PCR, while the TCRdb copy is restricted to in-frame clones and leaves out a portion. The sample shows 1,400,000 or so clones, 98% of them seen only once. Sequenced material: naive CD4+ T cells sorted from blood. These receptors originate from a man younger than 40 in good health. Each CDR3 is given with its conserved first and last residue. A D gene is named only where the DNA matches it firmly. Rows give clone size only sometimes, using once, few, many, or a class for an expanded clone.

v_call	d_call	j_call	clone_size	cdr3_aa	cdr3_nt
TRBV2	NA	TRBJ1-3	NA	CASSEQGSGNTIYF	TGTGCCAGCAGTGAACAGGGTTCGGGAAACACCATATATTTT
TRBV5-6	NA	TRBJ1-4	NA	CASSLEGVGEKLFF	TGTGCCAGCAGCTTGGAAGGGGTTGGTGAAAAACTGTTTTTT
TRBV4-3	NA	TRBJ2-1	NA	CASSRERGGYNEQFF	TGCGCCAGCAGCCGGGAGAGGGGAGGCTACAATGAGCAGTTCTTC
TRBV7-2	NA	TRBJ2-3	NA	CASSGWVPSTDTQYF	TGTGCCAGCAGCGGGTGGGTTCCTAGCACAGATACGCAGTATTTT
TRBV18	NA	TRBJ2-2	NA	CASSQGGPNTGELFF	TGTGCCAGCTCACAGGGCGGACCGAACACCGGGGAGCTGTTTTTT
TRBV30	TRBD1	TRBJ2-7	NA	CAWRGTGQTYEQYF	TGTGCCTGGAGGGGGACAGGTCAAACCTACGAGCAGTACTTC
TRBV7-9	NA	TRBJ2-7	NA	CASSYLGRAYEQYF	TGTGCCAGCAGTTACCTTGGTAGGGCCTACGAGCAGTACTTC
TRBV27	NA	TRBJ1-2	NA	CASSPRTEVNYGYTF	TGTGCCAGCAGTCCTAGGACGGAAGTAAACTATGGCTACACCTTC
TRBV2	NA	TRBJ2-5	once	CASSKGQHQETQYF	TGTGCCAGCAGTAAAGGACAGCATCAAGAGACCCAGTACTTC
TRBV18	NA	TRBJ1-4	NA	CASSRGAGNEKLFF	TGTGCCAGCTCACGCGGGGCAGGGAATGAAAAACTGTTTTTT
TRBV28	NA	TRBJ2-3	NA	CASGEWRGGDTQYF	TGTGCCAGCGGGGAATGGCGGGGTGGGGATACGCAGTATTTT
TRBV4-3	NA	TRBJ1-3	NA	CASSTDSGSGNTIYF	TGCGCCAGCAGCACGGACAGTGGATCTGGAAACACCATATATTTT
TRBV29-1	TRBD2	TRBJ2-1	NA	CSSLGLAGRNEQFF	TGCAGCTCCCTCGGGCTAGCGGGAAGGAATGAGCAGTTCTTC
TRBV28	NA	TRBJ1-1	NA	CATSSIMNTEAFF	TGTGCCACCAGCAGTATTATGAACACTGAAGCTTTCTTT
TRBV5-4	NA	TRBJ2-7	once	CASSSPRATGEQYF	TGTGCCAGCAGCTCCCCGAGAGCCACAGGCGAGCAGTACTTC
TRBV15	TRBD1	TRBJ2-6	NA	CATSGQGSSGANVLTF	TGTGCCACCAGCGGACAGGGATCCTCTGGGGCCAACGTCCTGACTTTC
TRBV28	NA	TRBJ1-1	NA	CASSLTMNTEAFF	TGTGCCAGCAGTTTAACCATGAACACTGAAGCTTTCTTT
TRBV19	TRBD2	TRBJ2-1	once	CASSMSGSSYNEQFF	TGTGCCAGTAGTATGAGCGGGAGCTCCTACAATGAGCAGTTCTTC
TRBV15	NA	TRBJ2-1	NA	CATSRGDSLANEQFF	TGTGCCACCAGCAGAGGCGACAGTTTGGCCAATGAGCAGTTCTTC
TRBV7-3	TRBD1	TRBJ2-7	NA	CASSLTGDSYEQYF	TGTGCCAGCAGCTTGACAGGGGACTCCTACGAGCAGTACTTC
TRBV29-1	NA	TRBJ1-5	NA	CSASLGVGNQPQHF	TGCAGCGCCTCTCTAGGGGTCGGTAATCAGCCCCAGCATTTT
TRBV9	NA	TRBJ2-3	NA	CASSPSIPDTQYF	TGTGCCAGCAGCCCGAGCATCCCAGATACGCAGTATTTT
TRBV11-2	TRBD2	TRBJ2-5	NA	CASRGLAGAETQYF	TGTGCCAGCCGGGGACTAGCGGGCGCGGAGACCCAGTACTTC
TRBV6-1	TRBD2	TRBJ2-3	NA	CASLLAITDTQYF	TGTGCCAGCCTACTAGCGATTACAGATACGCAGTATTTT
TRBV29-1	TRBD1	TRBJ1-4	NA	CSVSQGARNEKLFF	TGCAGCGTTAGCCAGGGGGCGCGGAATGAAAAACTGTTTTTT
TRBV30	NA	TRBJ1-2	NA	CAWSRDGGYGYTF	TGTGCCTGGTCTCGGGATGGAGGTTATGGCTACACCTTC
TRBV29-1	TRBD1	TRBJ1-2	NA	CSVEFLEGASGYTF	TGCAGCGTTGAGTTTTTGGAGGGGGCGAGTGGCTACACCTTC
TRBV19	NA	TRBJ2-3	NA	CASTLGGAPTGPDTQYF	TGTGCCAGTACCCTAGGGGGGGCACCTACGGGCCCAGATACGCAGTATTTT
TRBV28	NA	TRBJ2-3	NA	CASNRPGEADTQYF	TGTGCCAGCAATCGTCCCGGTGAAGCAGATACGCAGTATTTT
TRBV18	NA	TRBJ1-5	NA	CASSPLQADQPQHF	TGTGCCAGCTCACCACTACAGGCGGATCAGCCCCAGCATTTT
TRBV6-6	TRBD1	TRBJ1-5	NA	CASRVTGDTGQPQHF	TGTGCCAGCCGGGTAACAGGGGACACCGGTCAGCCCCAGCATTTT
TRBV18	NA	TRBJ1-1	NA	CASSPNYKNTEAFF	TGTGCCAGCTCACCAAATTACAAGAACACTGAAGCTTTCTTT
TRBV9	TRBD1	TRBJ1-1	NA	CASSPWTGENTEAFF	TGTGCCAGCAGCCCGTGGACAGGGGAGAACACTGAAGCTTTCTTT
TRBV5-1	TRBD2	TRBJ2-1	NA	CASSSTLVLAGYGNEQFF	TGCGCCAGCAGCTCTACCCTCGTTCTAGCGGGGTATGGCAATGAGCAGTTCTTC
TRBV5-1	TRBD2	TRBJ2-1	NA	CASSLGGREGIHEQFF	TGCGCCAGCAGCTTGGGAGGGCGGGAGGGCATCCATGAGCAGTTCTTC
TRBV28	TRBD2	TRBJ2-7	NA	CASISSGTWRSYEQYF	TGTGCCAGCATCTCTAGCGGGACCTGGAGGAGCTACGAGCAGTACTTC
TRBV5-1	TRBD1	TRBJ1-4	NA	CASSSGQGQEKLFF	TGCGCCAGCAGCTCCGGACAGGGGCAAGAAAAACTGTTTTTT
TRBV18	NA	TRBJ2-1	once	CASSPGLLNEQFF	TGTGCCAGCTCACCGGGACTGTTAAATGAGCAGTTCTTC
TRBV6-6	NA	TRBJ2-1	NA	CASSYSPGNYNEQFF	TGTGCCAGCAGTTACTCACCAGGGAACTACAATGAGCAGTTCTTC
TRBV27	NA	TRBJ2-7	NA	CASSGGFRASEQYF	TGTGCCAGCAGTGGTGGCTTCCGAGCGTCCGAGCAGTACTTC
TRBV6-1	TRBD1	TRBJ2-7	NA	CASSAGTGGHEQYF	TGTGCCAGCAGTGCCGGGACAGGGGGCCACGAGCAGTACTTC
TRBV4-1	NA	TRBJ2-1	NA	CASSQDLTGHLGNEQFF	TGCGCCAGCAGCCAAGATCTGACAGGCCACCTGGGGAATGAGCAGTTCTTC
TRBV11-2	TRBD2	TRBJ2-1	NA	CASSARLAGEYNEQFF	TGTGCCAGCAGCGCGAGACTAGCGGGAGAGTACAATGAGCAGTTCTTC
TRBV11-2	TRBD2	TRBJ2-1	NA	CASSLVRGSEQFF	TGTGCCAGCAGCTTAGTCCGCGGGAGTGAGCAGTTCTTC
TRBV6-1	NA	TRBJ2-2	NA	CASSEGQITSTATGELFF	TGTGCCAGCAGTGAAGGACAGATAACCTCCACCGCTACCGGGGAGCTGTTTTTT
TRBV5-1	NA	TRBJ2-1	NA	CASTITRWANNEQFF	TGCGCCAGCACCATTACCAGATGGGCTAACAATGAGCAGTTCTTC
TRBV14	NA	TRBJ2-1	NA	CASSQGFYNEQFF	TGTGCCAGCAGCCAGGGGTTTTACAATGAGCAGTTCTTC
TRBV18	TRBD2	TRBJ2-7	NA	CASSPGLREGSYEQYF	TGTGCCAGCTCACCCGGATTGCGGGAGGGGTCCTACGAGCAGTACTTC
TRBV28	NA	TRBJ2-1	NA	CASSKLGGYNEQFF	TGTGCCAGCAGTAAACTTGGCGGGTACAATGAGCAGTTCTTC
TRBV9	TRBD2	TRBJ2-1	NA	CASSVVGGIYNEQFF	TGTGCCAGCAGCGTAGTGGGGGGGATCTACAATGAGCAGTTCTTC
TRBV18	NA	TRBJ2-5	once	CASSPDNLAETQYF	TGTGCCAGCTCACCGGACAATTTGGCGGAGACCCAGTACTTC
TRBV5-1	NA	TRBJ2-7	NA	CASSPSGLTISYEQYF	TGCGCCAGCAGCCCCTCCGGACTCACAATTTCCTACGAGCAGTACTTC
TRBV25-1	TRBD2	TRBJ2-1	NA	CASSETSGSGDEQFF	TGTGCCAGCAGTGAAACTAGCGGGAGTGGGGATGAGCAGTTCTTC
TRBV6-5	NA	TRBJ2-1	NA	CASGASSSYNEQFF	TGTGCCAGTGGGGCTAGCTCCTCCTACAATGAGCAGTTCTTC
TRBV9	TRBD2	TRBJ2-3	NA	CASSETSGRAPDTQYF	TGTGCCAGCAGCGAGACTAGCGGGAGGGCCCCAGATACGCAGTATTTT
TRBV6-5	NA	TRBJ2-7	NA	CASSRQGNEQYF	TGTGCCAGCAGTCGGCAGGGGAACGAGCAGTACTTC
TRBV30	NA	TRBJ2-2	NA	CAFTGAWGTGELFF	TGTGCCTTCACGGGGGCTTGGGGCACCGGGGAGCTGTTTTTT
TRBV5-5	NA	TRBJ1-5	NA	CASSKGGVSNQPQHF	TGTGCCAGCAGCAAGGGGGGGGTTAGCAATCAGCCCCAGCATTTT